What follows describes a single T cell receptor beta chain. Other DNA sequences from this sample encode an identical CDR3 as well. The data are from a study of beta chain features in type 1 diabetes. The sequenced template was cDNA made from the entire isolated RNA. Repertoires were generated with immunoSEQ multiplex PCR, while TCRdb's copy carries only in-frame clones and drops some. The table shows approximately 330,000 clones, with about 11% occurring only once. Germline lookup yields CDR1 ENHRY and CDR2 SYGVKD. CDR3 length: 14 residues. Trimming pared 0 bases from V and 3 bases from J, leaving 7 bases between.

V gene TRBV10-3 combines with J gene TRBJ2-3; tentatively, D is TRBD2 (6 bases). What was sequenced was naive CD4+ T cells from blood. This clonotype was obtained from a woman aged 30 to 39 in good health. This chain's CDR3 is CAISESEGTDTQYF. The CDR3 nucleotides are TGTGCCATCAGTGAGTCGGAGGGTACAGATACGCAGTATTTT.